This T cell receptor beta chain was recovered during a study of cytotoxic CD8 clonotypes in ibrutinib-treated CLL. At the level of the study: Of a cohort that held 11 relapsed/refractory and some 14 treatment-naive patients, 17 were IGHV unmutated.

Losses at the gene ends were 1 base for V and 5 bases for J; bases not matched to a gene: 6. The length of the CDR3 is 16 residues. CDR1 and CDR2 (germline): SGHNT, YENEEA. Sequencing was performed with immunoSEQ multiplex PCR; in TCRdb, only in-frame clones are kept and a portion is missing. The repertoire includes about 160,000 clones, about 80% of them detected once, and approximately 2% sits in the top ten. This receptor was obtained from a human donor with chronic lymphocytic leukemia. The specimen was PBMCs, collected after 12 months of ibrutinib treatment. The rearrangement uses TRBV11-3 and TRBJ2-7, with 12 positions matching TRBD1. The CDR3 nucleotides are TGTGCCAGCAGCTTAGGACCGGGACAGGGGGCCCACGAGCAGTACTTC. The encoded protein is CASSLGPGQGAHEQYF.